The T cell receptor (beta chain) under discussion was sequenced for a study of T cells in Graves' hyperthyroidism and ophthalmopathy. Regarding the study as a whole: Most clonotypes expanded in thyroid above 0.001 were likewise present in blood.

Looked up from germline, CDR1 is DFQATT and CDR2 is SNEGSKA (reference sequence). The CDR3 is made up of 16 amino acids. A word on this clonotype: Its antigen is still unknown. One end of the junction fails to match germline, which may point to a read error.

TCR beta CDR3 region amplification was performed from RNA transcripts. The study used the HTBI primer set for a first-round RT-PCR of the TCR CDR3. TCRdb fed the multiplex PCR reads into MiXCR, producing one record per CDR3 protein. The data hold 30,000 to 40,000 distinct CDR3 sequences, with 40% to 55% observed a single time. Sequenced sample: blood. The TCR sequence derives from a woman aged 45-65 years with Graves' hyperthyroidism that later progressed to Graves' ophthalmopathy. The rearrangement joins TRBV20-1 to TRBJ2-5, with 11 bases identical to TRBD2. CDR3 coding DNA: TGCAGTGCGACAACACTAGCGGGAGAGACCCAAGAGGCCCAGTACTTC. Its translation: CSATTLAGETQEAQYF.